This record concerns one T cell receptor beta chain sequence. Germline V lookup: CDR1 LNHNV, CDR2 YYDKDF (reference sequence). Trimming cost V 0 bases and J 0 bases, with 9 bases left between them. The CDR3 extends over 16 amino acids. This sample is drawn from a study of T cell responses to AZD1222 COVID-19 vaccine. The protocol was immunoSEQ multiplex PCR, while the TCRdb copy is restricted to in-frame clones and leaves out a portion. The sample has about 140,000 clones, and its top ten clones hold about 2.2%. The sequenced sample consisted of peripheral blood. The receptor comes from an adult in good health. The chain recombines TRBV15 with TRBJ1-3; D is ambiguous. The CDR3 nucleotides are TGTGCCACCAGCAGAGATATGGGGAGCTCTGGAAACACCATATATTTT. As protein: CATSRDMGSSGNTIYF. The complete variable domain, with remaining parts taken from reference TRBV15 and TRBJ1-3, reads DAMVIQNPRYQVTQFGKPVTLSCSQTLNHNVMYWYQQKSSQAPKLLFHYYDKDFNNEADTPDNFQSRRPNTSFCFLDIRSPGLGDTAMYLCATSRDMGSSGNTIYFGEGSWLTVV.